The 21 T cell receptor beta chains listed next were all sequenced from one sample in a study of blood T cell repertoires in COVID-19. This table comes from immunoSEQ multiplex PCR, and its TCRdb copy is limited to in-frame clones, with some not included. Found here are 85,000 to 95,000 clones, 88% of them singletons; the top ten hold 0.47%. The specimen was peripheral blood. These TCRs come from a man aged 55 to 70 with acute or convalescent COVID-19.

The V call is TRBV10-3, the J call TRBJ2-3, with D perhaps matching TRBD2 (6 bases). Germline assignment: CDR1 ENHRY and CDR2 SYGVKD. Trimming stripped 6 bases from V and 4 bases from J, with 14 bases between. The CDR3 is 14 amino acids. The CDR3 spells CAISTGTSADTQYF. DNA of the CDR3: TGTGCCATCAGCACCGGGACTTCCGCAGATACGCAGTATTTT.

This clone was seen just once. The chain has TRBV27 and TRBJ1-2, with D possibly TRBD1 on 6 matching bases. The V end lost 6 bases, the J end lost 4 bases, and 18 bases lay between the germline ends. The CDR3 has 15 residues. Germline V CDR1 and CDR2: MNHEY, SMNVEV (reference sequence). CDR3 protein: CASRRDRSKGYGYTF. For the CDR3, the DNA is TGTGCCAGCAGACGAGACAGGTCCAAGGGCTATGGCTACACCTTC.

The chain carries TRBV7-3 and TRBJ2-3; no reliable D call. CDR3 length: 15 amino acids. V lost 4 bases, J lost 1 base, and 12 bases lay in between. Germline V gene sequence: CDR1 SGHTA, CDR2 FQGTGA. DNA for the CDR3: TGTGCCAGCAGCTCAGGTGCTCTTCGCACAGATACGCAGTATTTT. Residues: CASSSGALRTDTQYF.

The chain links TRBV27 to TRBJ1-2; the D gene is possibly TRBD1 (6 bases). CDR1 MNHEY and CDR2 SMNVEV come from the germline V gene (reference sequence). The CDR3 runs to 16 residues. V was cut by 5 bases and J by 0 bases, with 16 bases left in between. CDR3 DNA sequence: TGTGCCAGCAGTCGATTCGGACAGAACGCTAACTATGGCTACACCTTC. Its translation: CASSRFGQNANYGYTF.

This clone was seen a few times. The chain links TRBV19 to TRBJ2-7; the match to TRBD1 covers 8 bases. CDR1 and CDR2 from the germline V gene are LNHDA and SQIVND (reference sequence). V lost 6 bases and J lost 3; bases outside the gene matches: 7. This CDR3 comprises 14 residues. The CDR3 nucleotides are TGTGCCAGTAGACCGACAGGGGAAAACTACGAGCAGTACTTC. This encodes CASRPTGENYEQYF. The whole variable domain, remainder taken from reference TRBV19 and TRBJ2-7, is DGGITQSPKYLFRKEGQNVTLSCEQNLNHDAMYWYRQDPGQGLRLIYYSQIVNDFQKGDIAEGYSVSREKKESFPLTVTSAQKNPTAFYLCASRPTGENYEQYFGPGTRLTVT.

The chain uses TRBV7-2 and TRBJ1-3; 7 bases are shared with TRBD1. V lost 5 bases, J lost 1 base, and 2 bases stayed unmatched. CDR3 length: 14 residues. Germline-derived CDR1 and CDR2 are SGHTA and FQGNSA. DNA for the CDR3: TGTGCCAGCAGCCTACAGGGGTCTGGAAACACCATATATTTT. Protein product: CASSLQGSGNTIYF.

The genes are TRBV7-3 and TRBJ1-1; D remains ambiguous. In germline, CDR1 is SGHTA, CDR2 FQGTGA. The V gene lost 5 bases and the J gene lost 3 bases, with 16 bases spanning the gap. This CDR3 comprises 15 residues. CDR3 sequence: CASSPEGLGDTEAFF. The CDR3 DNA reads as TGTGCCAGCAGCCCGGAGGGTCTTGGTGACACTGAAGCTTTCTTT. Combining the CDR3 with reference TRBV7-3 and TRBJ1-1 gives the whole variable domain GAGVSQTPSNKVTEKGKYVELRCDPISGHTALYWYRQSLGQGPEFLIYFQGTGAADDSGLPNDRFFAVRPEGSVSTLKIQRTERGDSAVYLCASSPEGLGDTEAFFGQGTRLTVV.

This clone showed up just a few times. The chain has TRBV30 and TRBJ1-1; 9 positions agree with TRBD1. Germline-derived CDR1 and CDR2 are GTSNPN and SVGIG (reference sequence). Losses at the gene ends were 8 bases for V and 0 bases for J; bases not matched to a gene: 4. This CDR3 has 13 residues. CDR3 loop: CAGDRAMNTEAFF. The CDR3 bases are TGTGCCGGGGACAGGGCGATGAACACTGAAGCTTTCTTT.

This clone was found a few times. The chain uses TRBV4-2 and TRBJ2-1, with 9 bases identical to TRBD2. This CDR3 contains 19 residues. Germline V gene lookup returns CDR1 LGHNA and CDR2 YNFKEQ. The ends lost 0 bases at V and 0 bases at J; junction bases unmatched: 9. The CDR3 spells CASSQDPLLSGGSYNEQFF. The CDR3 coding sequence is TGTGCCAGCAGCCAAGACCCCCTTCTTAGCGGGGGCTCCTACAATGAGCAGTTCTTC.

V gene TRBV19 combines with J gene TRBJ2-5; 10 nucleotides align to TRBD2. The ends lost 2 bases at V and 5 bases at J; junction bases unmatched: 5. The CDR3 has 15 amino acids. CDR1 and CDR2 (germline): LNHDA, SQIVND (reference sequence). CDR3 loop: CASSITVAGGETQYF. The CDR3 bases are TGTGCCAGTAGTATAACGGTAGCGGGAGGTGAGACCCAGTACTTC.

A word on this clone: At the DNA level, this CDR3 is encoded by other sequences in the same sample as well. The genes are TRBV5-1 and TRBJ2-7; 7 bases map to TRBD2. The germline gives CDR1 SGHRS, CDR2 YFSETQ. The length of the CDR3 is 15 residues. J was trimmed by 0 bases and V by 1 base; bases with no gene match: 4. Here the CDR3 DNA reads TGCGCCAGCAGCTTGTCTGGCGGGAGCTCCTACGAGCAGTACTTC. Residues: CASSLSGGSSYEQYF.

The genes are TRBV5-1 and TRBJ1-1; D call uncertain. CDR1 and CDR2 (germline): SGHRS, YFSETQ. This CDR3 comprises 15 residues. V lost 6 bases and J lost 3, with 18 bases in between. CDR3 sequence: CASKAAAGRDTEAFF. The DNA of the CDR3 is TGCGCCAGCAAAGCAGCCGCGGGTCGAGACACTGAAGCTTTCTTT.

The V and J genes are TRBV27 and TRBJ1-2, with 10 nucleotides matching TRBD1. Germline assignment: CDR1 MNHEY and CDR2 SMNVEV (reference sequence). The junction had 12 bases not matched to a gene; V was cut back by 7 bases and J by 7 bases. The CDR3 length is 15 residues. This CDR3 is CASKTGTGVVGGYTF. CDR3 sequence (DNA): TGTGCCAGCAAGACCGGGACAGGGGTTGTTGGTGGCTACACCTTC.

A few counts support this clone. CDR3 in amino acids: CASSPSRGSQYF. The CDR3 nucleotides are TGTGCCAGCAGTCCTTCTAGGGGTTCGCAGTACTTC. The chain has TRBV12-3 or TRBV12-4 and TRBJ2-7; the D gene is possibly TRBD1 (5 bases). This CDR3 comprises 12 residues. The V and J ends lost 5 bases and 9 bases respectively, with 14 bases between them.

The CDR3 region is CASSLPGTETQYF. CDR3 coding DNA: TGTGCCAGCAGTTTGCCGGGTACGGAGACCCAGTACTTC. This chain joins TRBV7-9 and TRBJ2-5; D is unresolved. CDR1 and CDR2 from the germline V gene are SEHNR and FQNEAQ (reference sequence). V was shortened by 6 bases and J by 5 bases, with 13 bases between the two germline ends. The CDR3 runs to 13 residues.

The CDR3 protein is CASSLALTGAGELFF. DNA of the CDR3: TGTGCCAGCAGCTTGGCCCTGACAGGGGCCGGGGAGCTGTTTTTT. The chain employs TRBV5-6 and TRBJ2-2, with 8 bases matching TRBD1. V shed 0 bases, J shed 6 bases, and the junction held 4 bases outside the gene matches. This CDR3 has 15 residues. CDR1 SGHDT and CDR2 YYEEEE come from the germline V gene.

V and J are TRBV29-1 and TRBJ1-1; D may be TRBD1 (5 bases). Trimming removed 1 base from V and 0 bases from J, with 9 bases in between. CDR1 is SQVTM and CDR2 is ANQGSEA in the germline V gene. The CDR3 contains 14 residues. This CDR3 is CSVEVGGVNTEAFF. The CDR3 DNA reads TGCAGCGTTGAAGTTGGGGGGGTGAACACTGAAGCTTTCTTT. Full variable domain (outside the CDR3, taken from reference TRBV29-1 and TRBJ1-1): SAVISQKPSRDICQRGTSLTIQCQVDSQVTMMFWYRQQPGQSLTLIATANQGSEATYESGFVIDKFPISRPNLTFSTLTVSNMSPEDSSIYLCSVEVGGVNTEAFFGQGTRLTVV.

The gene calls are TRBV15 and TRBJ1-3, with D perhaps TRBD1 (5 bases). Per germline, CDR1 LNHNV and CDR2 YYDKDF (reference sequence). V shed 5 bases and J shed 4 bases, with 15 bases lying between them. This CDR3 region has 15 residues. CDR3 coding DNA: TGTGCCACCAGCCAAAGGCGGACACCAGGAAACACCATATATTTT. It is translated as CATSQRRTPGNTIYF.

The rearrangement joins TRBV5-4 to TRBJ2-1; 9 nucleotides match TRBD2. Germline V gene lookup returns CDR1 SGHNT and CDR2 YYREEE (reference sequence). Trimming took 0 bases from V and 3 from J; bases not matched to a gene: 7. CDR3 size: 17 residues. CDR3 loop: CASSLAGAGGIYNEQFF. The DNA of the CDR3 is TGTGCCAGCAGCTTGGCCGGGGCGGGGGGGATCTACAATGAGCAGTTCTTC.

The rearrangement joins TRBV14 to TRBJ1-3; no reliable D call. The ends were cut back, 1 base at V and 4 bases at J, with 11 bases in the middle. The CDR3 runs 15 residues. The germline gives CDR1 SGHDN, CDR2 FVKESK. In DNA, the CDR3 is TGTGCCAGCAGCCAAGGAGATGATTCGGGAAACACCATATATTTT. It yields the protein CASSQGDDSGNTIYF.

V is TRBV3-1 (or the pseudogene TRBV3-2) and J is TRBJ2-1; D remains unclear. Trimming removed 2 bases from V and 7 bases from J, with 3 bases in between. Per germline, CDR1 LGHDT and CDR2 YNNKEL (reference sequence). This CDR3 contains 11 residues. CDR3 residues: CASSQLNEQFF. CDR3 bases: TGTGCCAGCAGCCAACTAAATGAGCAGTTCTTC.